This T cell receptor (beta chain) was identified in a study of cytomegalovirus exposure and HLA in healthy donors. Across the whole study: A prior analysis found about 110 million unique TCR beta sequences from approximately 200 million T cells. Study-wide results and caveats: Most TCR sequences were seen very rarely across donors, but some public TCRs occurred in many. For most TCR beta V segments, an earlier analysis put the productive rate at about 87% or about 30% of the time. A reported reduction in N-insertions relative to the 666-donor mean was seen in an Asian-associated ancestry cluster in a later analysis.

As to this clone: What it binds is not known.

The ends were cut back, 3 bases at V and 7 bases at J, with 17 bases in the middle. CDR1 and CDR2 from the germline V gene are SGHRS and YFSETQ. CDR3 length equals 15 residues. PCR employed 60 Vbeta and 13 Jbeta primers. Sequencing used immunoSEQ multiplex PCR; TCRdb keeps in-frame clones, though not all of them. Here the sample spans some 170,000 clones, 70% to 80% being singletons. This TCR was sampled from a man aged 55-75 years in good health and CMV-seronegative. Sequencing was performed on PBMCs. The chain is built from TRBV5-1 and TRBJ2-1; TRBD2 is a possible D gene (6 bases). CDR3 coding DNA: TGCGCCAGCAGCTCGGGGATAGCGGATAAGAATGAGCAGTTCTTC. Amino acid sequence: CASSSGIADKNEQFF.